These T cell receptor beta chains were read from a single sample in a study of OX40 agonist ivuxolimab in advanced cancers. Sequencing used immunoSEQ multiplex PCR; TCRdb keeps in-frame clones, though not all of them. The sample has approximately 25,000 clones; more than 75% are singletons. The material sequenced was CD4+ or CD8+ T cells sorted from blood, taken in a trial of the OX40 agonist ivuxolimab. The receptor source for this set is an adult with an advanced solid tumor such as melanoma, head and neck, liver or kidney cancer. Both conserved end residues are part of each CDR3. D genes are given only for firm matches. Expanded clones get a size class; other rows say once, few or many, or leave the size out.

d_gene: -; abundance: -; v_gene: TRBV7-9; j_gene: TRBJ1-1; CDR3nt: TGTGCCAGCACCAGTCGGATCGGGACTGAAGCTTTCTTT; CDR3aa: CASTSRIGTEAFF
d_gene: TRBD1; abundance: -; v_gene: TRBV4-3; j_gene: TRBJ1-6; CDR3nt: TGCGCCAGCAGCCAAGGTACAGGGGGCGAATCACCCCTCCACTTT; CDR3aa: CASSQGTGGESPLHF
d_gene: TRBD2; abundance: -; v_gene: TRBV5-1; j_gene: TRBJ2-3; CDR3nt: TGCGCCAGCAGCATGGGACTAGCGCTGGATACGCAGTATTTT; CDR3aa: CASSMGLALDTQYF
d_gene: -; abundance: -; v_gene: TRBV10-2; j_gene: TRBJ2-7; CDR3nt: TGCGCCAGCAGTGAGTCGATGGAAGGTGGCGAGCAGTACTTC; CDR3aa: CASSESMEGGEQYF
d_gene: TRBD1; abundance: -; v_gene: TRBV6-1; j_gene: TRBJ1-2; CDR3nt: TGTGCCAGCACGTCGGCAGGGGGTAGCTACACCTTC; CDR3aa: CASTSAGGSYTF
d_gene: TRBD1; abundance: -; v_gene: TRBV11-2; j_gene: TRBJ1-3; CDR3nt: TGTGCCAGCAGCAGAGGGACAGGGCCTGGAAACACCATATATTTT; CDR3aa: CASSRGTGPGNTIYF
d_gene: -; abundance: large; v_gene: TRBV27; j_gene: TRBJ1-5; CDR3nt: TGTGCCAGCAGTTTTTCGGGAGCGAGCAATCAGCCCCAGCATTTT; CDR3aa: CASSFSGASNQPQHF
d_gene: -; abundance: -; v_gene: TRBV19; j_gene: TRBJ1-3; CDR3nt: TGTGCCAGTAGTCCCGCGAGGCCTAGCTCTGGAAACACCATATATTTT; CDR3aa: CASSPARPSSGNTIYF
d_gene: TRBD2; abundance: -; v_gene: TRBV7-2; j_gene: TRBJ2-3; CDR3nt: TGTGCCAGCAGGCCTCTTACGGGGGGGCTAATAGATACGCAGTATTTT; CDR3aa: CASRPLTGGLIDTQYF
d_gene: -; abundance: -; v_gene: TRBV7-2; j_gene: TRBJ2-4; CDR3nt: TGTGCCAGCAGCTTAGAGTCCTCTTTAGCCAAAAACATTCAGTACTTC; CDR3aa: CASSLESSLAKNIQYF
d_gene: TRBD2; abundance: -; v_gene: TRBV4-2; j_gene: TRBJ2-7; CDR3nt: TGTGCCAGCAGCCAAGATCTGCCCTCGACTAGCGGGAGCTACTACGAGCAGTACTTC; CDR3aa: CASSQDLPSTSGSYYEQYF
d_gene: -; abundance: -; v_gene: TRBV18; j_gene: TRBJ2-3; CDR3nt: TGTGCCAGCTCACCACCGGGAGCTCCAGATACGCAGTATTTT; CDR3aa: CASSPPGAPDTQYF
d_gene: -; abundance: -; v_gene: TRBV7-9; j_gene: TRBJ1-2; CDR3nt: TGTGCCAGCAGCTTAGAAGGGGCGGGAGGCTACACCTTC; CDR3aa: CASSLEGAGGYTF
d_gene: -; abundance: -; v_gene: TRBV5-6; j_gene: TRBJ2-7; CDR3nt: TGTGCCAGCAGCATCTCCTGGCAGGCCGACGAGCAGTACTTC; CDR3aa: CASSISWQADEQYF
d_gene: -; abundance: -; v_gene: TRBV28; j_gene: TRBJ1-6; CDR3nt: TGTGCCAGCAGCCCGGGTGATCGTTCACCCCTCCACTTT; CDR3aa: CASSPGDRSPLHF
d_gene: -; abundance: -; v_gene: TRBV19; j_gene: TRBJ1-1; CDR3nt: TGTGCCAGTAGTATCGGCAGGGACGCGATTCTGATTGAAGCTTTCTTT; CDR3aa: CASSIGRDAILIEAFF
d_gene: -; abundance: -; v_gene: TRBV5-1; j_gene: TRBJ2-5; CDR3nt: TGCGCCAGCAGCTTCGGGGCAGGTCAAGAGACCCAGTACTTC; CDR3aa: CASSFGAGQETQYF
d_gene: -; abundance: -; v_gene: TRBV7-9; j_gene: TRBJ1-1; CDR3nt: TGTGCCAGCAGCTTAGCGCTTGGGGGAACTGAAGCTTTCTTT; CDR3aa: CASSLALGGTEAFF
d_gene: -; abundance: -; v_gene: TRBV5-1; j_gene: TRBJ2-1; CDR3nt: TGCGCCAGCAGCCAGGGGGGTTCCTACAATGAGCAGTTCTTC; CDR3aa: CASSQGGSYNEQFF
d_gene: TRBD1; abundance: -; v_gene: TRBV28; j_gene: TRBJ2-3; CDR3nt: TGTGCCAGCAGGCGTACAGGGGGCCGCACAGATACGCAGTATTTT; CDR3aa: CASRRTGGRTDTQYF
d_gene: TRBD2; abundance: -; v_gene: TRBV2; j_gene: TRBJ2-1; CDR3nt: TGTGCCAGCAGTGCCCTAGCGGGGGGGCCCAATGAGCAGTTCTTC; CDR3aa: CASSALAGGPNEQFF
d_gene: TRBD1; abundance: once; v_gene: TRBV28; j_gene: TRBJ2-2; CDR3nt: TGTGCCAGCAGTTACCCAGGGGGCGCCTACGGGGAGCTGTTTTTT; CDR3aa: CASSYPGGAYGELFF
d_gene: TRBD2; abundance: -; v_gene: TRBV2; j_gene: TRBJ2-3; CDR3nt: TGTGCCAGCACGGTAGCGGGAGGAGGTACAGATACGCAGTATTTT; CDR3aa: CASTVAGGGTDTQYF